In its sample, the clone carrying this TCR beta chain was seen once. The V end was cut by 2 bases, the J end by 1 base, with 13 bases between. Germline-derived CDR1 and CDR2 are MRHNA and SNTAGT. This CDR3 contains 16 residues. A multiplex PCR was run with 60 Vbeta primers and 13 Jbeta primers. Here immunoSEQ multiplex PCR was the method, and the copy in TCRdb shows in-frame clones only, minus some. This sample has approximately 100,000 clones, with roughly 70% found just once. These data are taken from a study of cytomegalovirus exposure and HLA in healthy donors. This chain connects TRBV6-4 to TRBJ2-3; D perhaps matches TRBD2 (6 bases). Specimen: PBMCs. The clonotype comes from a man between 40 and 49 years old in good health and CMV-seropositive. The CDR3 sequence is CASSDRSGDGTDTQYF. CDR3 nucleotides: TGTGCCAGCAGTGACCGGTCGGGGGATGGCACAGATACGCAGTATTTT.